The sequence of this T cell receptor (beta chain) was determined in a study of shared clonotypes between healthy human individuals. About the study: Each donor's CD8 memory used one plate, CD8 naive two, each CD4 subset three.

The study ran the assay at deep level. About 200 ng DNA, 30,000 to 35,000 T cell genomes, went into each sorted-subset replicate PCR. Using immunoSEQ multiplex PCR, the repertoire was profiled, and TCRdb retains in-frame clones only, with some absent. The sample comprises around 2,000,000 clones, 93% of which are singletons, and 1.7% rests with the top ten. Study-wide findings and caveats: Deeper or shallower sequencing was expected to change how clonotypes are shared among donors.

This CDR3 comprises 14 residues. The V end was cut by 2 bases, the J end by 4 bases, with 11 bases between. CDR1 is MNHEY, CDR2 SVGAGI, per germline. Remarks on this clone: The antigen remains unidentified. Other DNA sequences within the sample encode an identical CDR3.

Naive CD8 cells were CD45RO-negative, positively selected for CCR7, excluding terminally differentiated effector memory CD45RA+ cells. V is TRBV6-5 and J is TRBJ1-1; tentative D call: TRBD1 (6 bases). The sequenced sample was naive CD8+ T cells from PBMCs. The TCR sequence derives from a man aged 18 to 30 in good health. Some clones in this sample may be carry-over from other donors' samples. The DNA of the CDR3 is TGTGCCAGCAGTTACACCGGGGGGCGCACTGAAGCTTTCTTT. This gives the protein CASSYTGGRTEAFF.